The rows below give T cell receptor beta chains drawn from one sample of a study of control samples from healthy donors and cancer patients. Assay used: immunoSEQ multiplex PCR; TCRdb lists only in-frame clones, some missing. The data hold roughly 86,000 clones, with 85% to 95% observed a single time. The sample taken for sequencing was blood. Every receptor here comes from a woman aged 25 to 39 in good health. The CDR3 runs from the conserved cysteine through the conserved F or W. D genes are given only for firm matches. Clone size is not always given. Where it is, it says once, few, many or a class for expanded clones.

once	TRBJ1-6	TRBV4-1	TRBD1	TGCGCCAGCAGCCGGAACTTACAGGGGGTGGGGGGGGCGAGGTGGAATTCACCCCTCCACTTT	CASSRNLQGVGGARWNSPLHF
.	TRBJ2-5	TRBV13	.	TGTGCCAGCAGCCCTCAGCGGGCCGCAGGAGAGACCCAGTACTTC	CASSPQRAAGETQYF
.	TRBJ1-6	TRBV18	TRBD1	TGTGCCAGCTCCCGCGGTGGCAGGGGGGATAATTCACCCCTCCACTTT	CASSRGGRGDNSPLHF
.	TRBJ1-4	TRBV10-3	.	TGTGCCATCAGTGAGTCGGCTTTGGGGGGGCACGAAAAACTGTTTTTT	CAISESALGGHEKLFF
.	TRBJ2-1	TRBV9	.	TGTGCCAGCAGCTCCCCGGAGTCTAGCGTGTACAATGAGCAGTTCTTC	CASSSPESSVYNEQFF
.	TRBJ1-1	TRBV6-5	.	TGTGCCAGCAGAGGACACGCTGGGACTGAAGCTTTCTTT	CASRGHAGTEAFF
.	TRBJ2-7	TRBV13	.	TGTGCCAGCAGGAGCAGTTCCCACGAGCAGTACTTC	CASRSSSHEQYF
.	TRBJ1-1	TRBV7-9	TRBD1	TGTGCCAGCAGCTCACACGGACAGGGGAACACTGAAGCTTTCTTT	CASSSHGQGNTEAFF
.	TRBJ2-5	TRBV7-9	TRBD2	TGTGCCAGCAGCTTAGGCGCGGATAGCGGGAGAAGGCAAGAGACCCAGTACTTC	CASSLGADSGRRQETQYF
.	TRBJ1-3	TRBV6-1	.	TGTGCCAGCAGTGAAACGGGGGACTCTGGAAACACCATATATTTT	CASSETGDSGNTIYF
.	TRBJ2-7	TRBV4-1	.	TGCGCCAGCAGCCAAGGGCCGATACTACGGGAGCAGTACTTC	CASSQGPILREQYF
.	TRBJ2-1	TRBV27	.	TGTGCCAGCAGGGGCGGGACGGACTACAATGAGCAGTTCTTC	CASRGGTDYNEQFF
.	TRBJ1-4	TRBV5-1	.	TGCGCCAGCAGCACAAGACCACAGGGAGGTAATGAAAAACTGTTTTTT	CASSTRPQGGNEKLFF
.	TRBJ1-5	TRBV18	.	TGTGCCAGCTCACCAACAGGCAATCAGCCCCAGCATTTT	CASSPTGNQPQHF